These 30 T cell receptor beta chains were all obtained from the same sample, sequenced in a study of fetal regulatory T cell absence and autoimmunity (dated 2017 in TCRdb). The library was generated by the immunoSEQ multiplex PCR assay. The table was pulled from immuneACCESS by TCRdb, which kept in-frame rearrangements only. Such tables lose some clones; where checked, under half of the loss comes from unresolved V genes, and the rest has no known cause. The sample yields about 95,000 clones; about 78% were counted once. The top ten clones comprise 1.5% to 2.5% of the sample. Sequencing input: pancreas tissue. These receptors all come from a male donor with IPEX syndrome.

V usage is TRBV29-1 and J usage is TRBJ2-1; TRBD2 aligns across 8 bases. The CDR3 runs to 13 residues. CDR1 and CDR2 (germline): SQVTM, ANQGSEA. V lost 7 bases, J lost 3 bases, and 5 bases stayed unmatched. CDR3 coding DNA: TGCAGCGCCACCGGGACTAGCTACAATGAGCAGTTCTTC. It codes for CSATGTSYNEQFF.

This clone was detected once. V gene TRBV5-1 combines with J gene TRBJ1-1; 9 bases line up with TRBD1. The germline gives CDR1 SGHRS, CDR2 YFSETQ. The CDR3 totals 15 residues. Trimming took 0 bases from V and 10 from J; bases not matched to a gene: 10. The CDR3 DNA sequence: TGCGCCAGCAGCTTGGTGGGACAGGGAGAAGATAGAGCTTTCTTT. Translation: CASSLVGQGEDRAFF.

The chain links TRBV5-4 to TRBJ2-3, with TRBD1 identical over 9 bases. J lost 1 base, V lost 4 bases, and 4 bases had no gene match. The CDR3 sequence is 15 residues long. Germline V CDR1 and CDR2: SGHNT, YYREEE (reference sequence). The CDR3 is CASSLRDRGTDTQYF. CDR3 in DNA: TGTGCCAGCAGCCTCCGGGACAGGGGCACAGATACGCAGTATTTT. Full variable domain (remainder filled in from reference TRBV5-4 and TRBJ2-3): ETGVTQSPTHLIKTRGQQVTLRCSSQSGHNTVSWYQQALGQGPQFIFQYYREEENGRGNFPPRFSGLQFPNYSSELNVNALELDDSALYLCASSLRDRGTDTQYFGPGTRLTVL.

This chain uses TRBV27 with TRBJ2-3; D call uncertain. V was trimmed by 6 bases and J by 1 base, leaving 14 bases between them. This CDR3 is built from 15 residues. Germline loops: CDR1 MNHEY, CDR2 SMNVEV (reference sequence). This chain's CDR3 is CASRKDPGGTDTQYF. The CDR3 DNA follows: TGTGCCAGCAGGAAGGACCCCGGAGGCACAGATACGCAGTATTTT.

This clone came up once. The V gene is TRBV7-9, the J gene TRBJ2-7, with unresolved D. Germline V lookup: CDR1 SEHNR, CDR2 FQNEAQ (reference sequence). The CDR3 length is 13 residues. Trimming took off 7 bases at V and 1 base at J, with 11 bases between the two ends. The DNA of the CDR3 is TGTGCCAGCACAATATCACGGTCCTACGAGCAGTACTTC. This gives the protein CASTISRSYEQYF. Full variable domain (remainder filled in from reference TRBV7-9 and TRBJ2-7): DTGVSQNPRHKITKRGQNVTFRCDPISEHNRLYWYRQTLGQGPEFLTYFQNEAQLEKSRLLSDRFSAERPKGSFSTLEIQRTEQGDSAMYLCASTISRSYEQYFGPGTRLTVT.

The chain's CDR3 is CASSPGQGGNTGELFF. The DNA for the CDR3 is TGCGCCAGCAGCCCCGGACAGGGGGGCAACACCGGGGAGCTGTTTTTT. The chain joins TRBV5-1 to TRBJ2-2, with TRBD1 matching 10 bases. The CDR3 is made up of 16 amino acids. J was trimmed by 2 bases and V by 4 bases; bases with no gene match: 5. The germline V gene encodes CDR1 SGHRS and CDR2 YFSETQ.

This clone was seen more than once but under ten times. The chain employs TRBV11-2 and TRBJ2-7; D gene unclear. The CDR3 has 13 amino acids. V lost 0 bases and J 4 bases, leaving 7 bases between the germline ends. Germline lookup yields CDR1 SGHAT and CDR2 FQNNGV. The CDR3 DNA is TGTGCCAGCAGCTTAGATCAATTATACGAGCAGTACTTC. Amino acid sequence: CASSLDQLYEQYF.

The chain uses TRBV5-4 and TRBJ2-3, with 8 positions matching TRBD2. The ends lost 4 bases at V and 2 bases at J; junction bases unmatched: 12. Germline V lookup: CDR1 SGHNT, CDR2 YYREEE (reference sequence). This CDR3 is built from 17 residues. CDR3 sequence reads: CASSPTFGGAHTDTQYF. DNA for the CDR3: TGTGCCAGCAGCCCGACTTTCGGGGGGGCTCACACAGATACGCAGTATTTT.

This chain uses TRBV25-1 with TRBJ2-1; TRBD2 agrees at 7 bases. Per germline, CDR1 MGHDK and CDR2 SYGVNS. The trim removed 4 bases at V and 6 bases at J, leaving 9 bases unmatched. This CDR3 contains 15 residues. CDR3 bases: TGTGCCAGCAGTGTGGCAGATTGGGGGGGCAATGAGCAGTTCTTC. Translation: CASSVADWGGNEQFF.

The V gene is TRBV11-3, the J gene TRBJ2-2; D remains unclear. Trimming removed 3 bases at V and 4 bases at J, with 3 bases between. The germline V gene has CDR1 SGHNT and CDR2 YENEEA. The CDR3 is 12 amino acids. CDR3 amino acids: CASSLGTGELFF. CDR3 bases: TGTGCCAGCAGCTTGGGCACCGGGGAGCTGTTTTTT.

V and J are TRBV7-9 and TRBJ2-7; 7 bases are shared with TRBD1. The CDR3 is 15 amino acids. V trimming: 0 bases; J trimming: 3 bases; junction bases outside the gene matches: 5. Looked up from germline, CDR1 is SEHNR and CDR2 is FQNEAQ (reference sequence). CDR3 in DNA: TGTGCCAGCAGCTTAGCCTTGGACAGGAGCTACGAGCAGTACTTC. Translating it yields CASSLALDRSYEQYF.

This chain links TRBV9 with TRBJ2-3, with TRBD2 as a possible D gene (5 bases). The CDR3 consists of 14 residues. V lost 4 bases to trimming and J lost 4 bases, with 13 bases between them. The germline V gene has CDR1 SGDLS and CDR2 YYNGEE. The DNA of the CDR3 is TGTGCCAGCAGCCGGGGAGAAGGTGCAGATACGCAGTATTTT. Translated: CASSRGEGADTQYF.

The chain employs TRBV15 and TRBJ1-1; D gene ambiguous. This CDR3 has 12 residues. The germline CDR1 and CDR2 sequences are LNHNV and YYDKDF (reference sequence). The V gene lost 1 base and the J gene lost 4 bases, with 4 bases spanning the gap. The CDR3 reads CATSRVGTEAFF. CDR3 in DNA: TGTGCCACCAGCAGAGTGGGCACTGAAGCTTTCTTT.

The chain carries TRBV4-1 and TRBJ2-1, with 10 bases lining up with TRBD2. The CDR3 covers 18 residues. Germline lookup yields CDR1 MGHRA and CDR2 YSYEKL. V dropped 1 base and J dropped 6; count of bases not matched to a gene: 12. The CDR3 DNA follows: TGCGCCAGCAGCCAAGTACCTAGCGGGGGCTACAATCTCAATGAGCAGTTCTTC. Translating it yields CASSQVPSGGYNLNEQFF.

This clone was recorded a few times. This sequence joins TRBV5-1 and TRBJ2-2; TRBD1 agrees at 7 bases. V lost 5 bases and J lost 6; bases outside the gene matches: 7. Germline V gene data show CDR1 as SGHRS and CDR2 as YFSETQ. The CDR3 consists of 14 residues. In DNA form, the CDR3 reads TGCGCCAGCAGAGGGGGCCGGGGAGCCGGGGAGCTGTTTTTT. Translating it yields CASRGGRGAGELFF.

Remarks on this clone: The sample contains more than one DNA sequence encoding this CDR3. This chain connects TRBV5-4 to TRBJ2-7; weak D call: TRBD1 (5 bases). Looked up from germline, CDR1 is SGHNT and CDR2 is YYREEE (reference sequence). V was trimmed by 3 bases and J by 4 bases, leaving 5 bases between them. The length of the CDR3 is 11 residues. The CDR3 region has the DNA TGTGCCAGCAGCTCAGGGTACGAGCAGTACTTC. Protein: CASSSGYEQYF.

The J gene is TRBJ2-7, the V gene TRBV28; no reliable D call. CDR1 is MDHEN and CDR2 is SYDVKM in the germline V gene. Trimming removed 4 bases from V and 0 bases from J, with 4 bases in between. The length of the CDR3 is 12 residues. CDR3 region: CASSYSSYEQYF. The CDR3, as DNA: TGTGCCAGCAGTTACAGCTCCTACGAGCAGTACTTC.

The chain links TRBV2 to TRBJ2-3; 10 bases match TRBD2. With 10 bases clipped from V and 0 bases from J, the junction kept 13 bases outside the gene matches. The CDR3 extends over 17 amino acids. Germline CDR1 and CDR2: SNHLY and FYNNEI. CDR3 protein: CANGAGGHLASTDTQYF. The CDR3 DNA reads TGTGCCAACGGAGCGGGAGGGCATCTAGCAAGCACAGATACGCAGTATTTT.

V gene TRBV11-3 combines with J gene TRBJ2-2, with 12 positions matching TRBD2. The CDR3 length is 16 residues. Germline V gene data show CDR1 as SGHNT and CDR2 as YENEEA. J lost 3 bases, V lost 5 bases, and 4 bases had no gene match. Written as DNA, the CDR3 is TGTGCCAGCAGCCCGAGGACTAGCGGGGACACCGGGGAGCTGTTTTTT. Translating it yields CASSPRTSGDTGELFF.

V is TRBV4-1 and J is TRBJ2-7, with 7 bases identical to TRBD2. Trimming at V came to 0 bases and at J to 8 bases, leaving 4 bases not matched to a gene. CDR1 and CDR2 from the germline V gene are MGHRA and YSYEKL. The CDR3 loop spans 13 amino acids. The CDR3 sequence: CASSQESGGKQYF. CDR3 nucleotides: TGCGCCAGCAGCCAAGAATCCGGGGGGAAGCAGTACTTC.

This clone appeared a few times. J is TRBJ2-7 and V is TRBV10-3; TRBD1 matches at 8 bases. The CDR3 is 14 amino acids. Germline loops: CDR1 ENHRY, CDR2 SYGVKD. After removal of 6 bases from V and 0 bases from J, the junction contained 4 bases not matched to a gene. The DNA of the CDR3 is TGTGCCATCAGCAGGACAGGGAGCTCCTACGAGCAGTACTTC. The encoded protein is CAISRTGSSYEQYF.

This clone was recorded a few times. This chain joins TRBV27 and TRBJ2-4, with D maybe TRBD2 (6 bases). V lost 7 bases to trimming and J lost 1 base, with 14 bases between them. The CDR3 spans 15 residues. Germline V CDR1 and CDR2: MNHEY, SMNVEV (reference sequence). CDR3 coding DNA: TGTGCCAGCACCTCCGGCGGGGCGGCCAAAAACATTCAGTACTTC. Translation gives CASTSGGAAKNIQYF.

This rearrangement joins TRBV13 to TRBJ2-3, with D unresolved. Germline CDR1 PRHDT, CDR2 FYEKMQ (reference sequence). Trimming stripped 0 bases from V and 2 bases from J, with 9 bases between. The CDR3 is 15 amino acids. This chain's CDR3 is CASSLGLPVTDTQYF. The CDR3 region has the DNA TGTGCCAGCAGCTTAGGCCTGCCGGTCACAGATACGCAGTATTTT.

CDR3 in amino acids: CASSYLSGSSYEQYF. CDR3 in DNA: TGTGCCAGCAGTTATCTTTCGGGCAGCTCCTACGAGCAGTACTTC. V is TRBV27 and J is TRBJ2-7; no definite D call. Trimming pared 4 bases from V and 0 bases from J, leaving 13 bases between. Per the germline V gene, CDR1 is MNHEY and CDR2 is SMNVEV (reference sequence). This CDR3 comprises 15 residues.

The chain uses TRBV4-1 and TRBJ2-7, with D maybe TRBD1 (6 bases). Trimming removed 5 bases at V and 2 bases at J, with 10 bases between. CDR1 is MGHRA and CDR2 is YSYEKL in the germline V gene. The CDR3 is 13 amino acids. The CDR3 reads CASSFRQAYEQYF. The CDR3 region has the DNA TGCGCCAGCAGCTTCCGACAGGCCTACGAGCAGTACTTC.

The chain uses TRBV5-6 and TRBJ1-2; 8 bases map to TRBD1. The CDR3 contains 14 residues. The V segment lost 7 bases and the J segment 7 bases; nucleotides outside the gene matches: 12. Per the germline V gene, CDR1 is SGHDT and CDR2 is YYEEEE. CDR3 bases: TGTGCCAGCGGATTGGACAGGGAGGGGCTTGGCTACACCTTC. Its translation: CASGLDREGLGYTF.

This chain joins TRBV27 and TRBJ2-7, with TRBD1 matching 7 bases. This CDR3 has 15 amino acids. Unmatched junction bases numbered 6, after V lost 2 bases and J lost 2 bases. Germline V lookup: CDR1 MNHEY, CDR2 SMNVEV (reference sequence). Here the CDR3 reads CASSLRGGAPYEQYF. CDR3 in DNA: TGTGCCAGCAGTTTAAGAGGGGGCGCCCCCTACGAGCAGTACTTC.

This sequence joins TRBV5-6 and TRBJ2-1; 8 bases agree with TRBD2. Germline V CDR1 and CDR2: SGHDT, YYEEEE. The J segment lost 7 bases and the V segment lost 4 bases, leaving 7 bases of the junction unmatched. The CDR3 is made up of 14 amino acids. The CDR3 loop is CASSEGTSTNEQFF. CDR3 DNA: TGTGCCAGCAGCGAGGGGACTAGTACAAATGAGCAGTTCTTC.

The rearrangement joins TRBV7-9 to TRBJ1-3, with TRBD1 matching over 7 bases. The CDR3 spans 15 residues. The germline V gene encodes CDR1 SEHNR and CDR2 FQNEAQ (reference sequence). Trimming at V came to 2 bases and at J to 6 bases, leaving 7 bases not matched to a gene. The CDR3 loop reads CASSLSARGANTIYF. As DNA, the CDR3 is TGTGCCAGCAGCTTAAGCGCCAGGGGGGCAAACACCATATATTTT.

This sequence joins TRBV30 and TRBJ2-1; tentative D call: TRBD2 (5 bases). The CDR3 loop spans 13 amino acids. The germline V and J ends were trimmed by 2 bases and 3 bases, with 8 bases remaining between them. From germline, CDR1 is GTSNPN and CDR2 SVGIG (reference sequence). The CDR3 protein is CAWSKRSYNEQFF. DNA for the CDR3: TGTGCCTGGAGTAAGCGGAGCTACAATGAGCAGTTCTTC.